The present TCR beta chain was sequenced within a study of blood T cell repertoires in COVID-19. CDR3 size: 17 residues. Germline V CDR1 and CDR2: LNHNV, YYDKDF (reference sequence). Trimming cost V 5 bases and J 2 bases; bases outside gene matches: 6. Profiling relied on immunoSEQ multiplex PCR, and the TCRdb table lists in-frame clones only, not all of them. In the table there are some 160,000 clones, roughly 74% of which are singletons. The chain employs TRBV15 and TRBJ1-4, with 12 bases aligning to TRBD1. Input material: peripheral blood. This TCR was recovered from a woman older than 75 with acute or convalescent COVID-19. The CDR3 sequence: CATSGRDRGLTNEKLFF. The DNA for the CDR3 is TGTGCCACCAGCGGTCGGGACAGGGGGCTCACTAATGAAAAACTGTTTTTT. Drawing the rest from reference TRBV15 and TRBJ1-4, the complete variable domain is DAMVIQNPRYQVTQFGKPVTLSCSQTLNHNVMYWYQQKSSQAPKLLFHYYDKDFNNEADTPDNFQSRRPNTSFCFLDIRSPGLGDTAMYLCATSGRDRGLTNEKLFFGSGTQLSVL.